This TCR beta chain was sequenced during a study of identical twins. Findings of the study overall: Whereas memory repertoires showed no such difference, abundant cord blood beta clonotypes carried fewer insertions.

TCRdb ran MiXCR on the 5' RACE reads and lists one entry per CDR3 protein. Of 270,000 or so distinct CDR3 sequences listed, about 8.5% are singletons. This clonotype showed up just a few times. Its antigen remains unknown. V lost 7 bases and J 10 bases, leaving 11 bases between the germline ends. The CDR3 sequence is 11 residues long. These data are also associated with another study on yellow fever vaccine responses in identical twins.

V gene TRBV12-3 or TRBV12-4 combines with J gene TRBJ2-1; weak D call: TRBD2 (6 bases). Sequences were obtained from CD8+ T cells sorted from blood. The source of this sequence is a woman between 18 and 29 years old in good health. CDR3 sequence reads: CASKLLAEQFF. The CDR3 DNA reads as TGTGCCAGCAAGCTTCTAGCGGAGCAGTTCTTC.